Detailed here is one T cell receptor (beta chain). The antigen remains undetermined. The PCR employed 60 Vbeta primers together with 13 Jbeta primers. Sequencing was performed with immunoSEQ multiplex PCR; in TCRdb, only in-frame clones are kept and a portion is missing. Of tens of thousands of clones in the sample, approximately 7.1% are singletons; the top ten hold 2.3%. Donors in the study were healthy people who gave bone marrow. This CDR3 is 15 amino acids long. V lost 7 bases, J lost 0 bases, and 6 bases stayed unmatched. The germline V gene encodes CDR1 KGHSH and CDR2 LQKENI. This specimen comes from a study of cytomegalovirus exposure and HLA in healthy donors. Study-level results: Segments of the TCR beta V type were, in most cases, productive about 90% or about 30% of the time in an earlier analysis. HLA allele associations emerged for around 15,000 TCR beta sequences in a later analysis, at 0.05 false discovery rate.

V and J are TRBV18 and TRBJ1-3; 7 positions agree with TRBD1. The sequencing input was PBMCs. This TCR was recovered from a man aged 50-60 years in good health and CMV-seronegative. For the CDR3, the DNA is TGTGCCAGCTTACCGACAGGGACCTCTGGAAACACCATATATTTT. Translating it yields CASLPTGTSGNTIYF.